Shown below are 30 T cell receptor beta chains from a single sample sequenced in a study of human T cells and chemical hapten exposure. TCRdb analysed the 5' RACE reads with MiXCR anew, one entry per CDR3 protein. The table has 95,000 to 120,000 distinct CDR3 sequences, approximately 19% seen once. Total RNA extraction was carried out from unfractionated whole blood. These receptors came from a human donor in good health.

The V gene is TRBV12-3 or TRBV12-4, the J gene TRBJ1-1; D is ambiguous. This CDR3 has 13 residues. The V end was cut by 4 bases, the J end by 5 bases, with 11 bases between. The CDR3 reads CASSYTPGTEAFF. The CDR3, as DNA: TGTGCCAGCAGTTACACTCCGGGGACTGAAGCTTTCTTT.

The genes are TRBV20-1 and TRBJ2-5; D is uncertain. Per germline, CDR1 DFQATT and CDR2 SNEGSKA (reference sequence). The CDR3 is 11 amino acids. The V end was cut by 6 bases, the J end by 0 bases, with 5 bases between. The CDR3 DNA reads TGCAGTGCAGAGTACCAAGAGACCCAGTACTTC. It translates to CSAEYQETQYF.

The table lists this clonotype with many counts. The rearrangement uses TRBV20-1 and TRBJ2-5; 13 positions match TRBD2. J gave up 1 base and V 3 bases, and 14 bases lay outside the gene matches. This CDR3 has 19 amino acids. The germline gives CDR1 DFQATT, CDR2 SNEGSKA (reference sequence). CDR3 nucleotides: TGCAGTGCTAGCGCCCACATCTTGGGACTAGCGGGACCCCAAGAGACCCAGTACTTC. It yields the protein CSASAHILGLAGPQETQYF.

CDR3 coding DNA: TGTGCCAGCAGTCCCCGGATGTGGAGCAATCAGCCCCAGCATTTT. The encoded protein is CASSPRMWSNQPQHF. V is TRBV6-6 and J is TRBJ1-5; D not certain. The V end was cut by 5 bases, the J end by 1 base, with 12 bases between. The CDR3 has 15 amino acids. Germline loops: CDR1 MNHNY, CDR2 SVGAGI (reference sequence).

This clonotype turned up a few times. The rearrangement uses TRBV12-3 or TRBV12-4 and TRBJ2-7; D gene ambiguous. The CDR3 covers 14 residues. V lost 2 bases to trimming and J lost 2 bases, with 10 bases between them. The CDR3 region has the DNA TGTGCCAGCAGTTTATCCGGGTCCACCTACGAGCAGTACTTC. Amino acid sequence: CASSLSGSTYEQYF.

V and J are TRBV12-3 or TRBV12-4 and TRBJ1-5, with a tentative D call TRBD1 (5 bases). With 1 base removed from V and 1 base from J, the gap between germline ends came to 8 bases. CDR3 length: 15 amino acids. As DNA, the CDR3 is TGTGCCAGCAGTTTAGAGGGACGGAGCAATCAGCCCCAGCATTTT. Protein product: CASSLEGRSNQPQHF.

V and J are TRBV18 and TRBJ2-3; D uncertain. The germline V gene has CDR1 KGHSH and CDR2 LQKENI. This CDR3 has 13 residues. V was cut by 3 bases and J by 6 bases, with 10 bases left in between. CDR3 protein: CASSPGLEDTQYF. CDR3 nucleotides: TGTGCCAGCTCACCGGGCCTGGAGGATACGCAGTATTTT.

The V call is TRBV29-1, the J call TRBJ1-1; D is perhaps TRBD1 (5 bases). This CDR3 contains 14 residues. CDR1 and CDR2 from the germline V gene are SQVTM and ANQGSEA. The V end lost 7 bases, the J end lost 0 bases, and 15 bases lay between the germline ends. CDR3 DNA: TGCAGCGGCGAAACGTGGGACCTGAACACTGAAGCTTTCTTT. As protein: CSGETWDLNTEAFF.

This clonotype came up a few times. V and J are TRBV2 and TRBJ2-3; maybe TRBD1 (5 bases). V was clipped by 7 bases and J by 0 bases, with 11 bases between them. The CDR3 is 14 residues long. Per the germline V gene, CDR1 is SNHLY and CDR2 is FYNNEI. The CDR3 nucleotides read TGTGCCAGCAAGCAACAGGCTAGCACAGATACGCAGTATTTT. Translated, it gives CASKQQASTDTQYF.

This clonotype was observed a few times. The chain combines TRBV29-1 with TRBJ2-2; 8 nucleotides line up with TRBD1. The CDR3 runs to 12 residues. From germline, CDR1 is SQVTM and CDR2 ANQGSEA. Unmatched junction bases numbered 0, after V lost 4 bases and J lost 5 bases. Here the CDR3 reads CSVGQGTGELFF. The CDR3 coding sequence is TGCAGCGTTGGACAGGGGACCGGGGAGCTGTTTTTT.

V usage is TRBV10-3 and J usage is TRBJ2-7; D is uncertain. The V gene lost 1 base and the J gene lost 4 bases, with 2 bases spanning the gap. The CDR3 totals 11 residues. Looked up from germline, CDR1 is ENHRY and CDR2 is SYGVKD. In DNA, the CDR3 is TGTGCCATCAGTGAGTTGTACGAGCAGTACTTC. Amino acids: CAISELYEQYF.

This clonotype has a handful of counts. This rearrangement joins TRBV20-1 to TRBJ2-7; TRBD2 matches 10 bases. V gave up 3 bases and J gave up 3 bases; unmatched junction bases: 11. Germline V gives CDR1 DFQATT, CDR2 SNEGSKA (reference sequence). This CDR3 has 16 amino acids. The CDR3 DNA reads as TGCAGTGCTAGGTTCACTAGCGGGGCGGTACTCTACGAGCAGTACTTC. Translation gives CSARFTSGAVLYEQYF.

This clonotype came up a few times. V is TRBV29-1 and J is TRBJ1-2; D ambiguous. Germline CDR1 and CDR2: SQVTM and ANQGSEA. The CDR3 consists of 12 residues. Trimming removed 3 bases from V and 7 bases from J, with 12 bases in between. DNA of the CDR3: TGCAGCGTTGAGGTCCCCCCGGCTGGCTACACCTTC. It encodes CSVEVPPAGYTF. Filled out from reference TRBV29-1 and TRBJ1-2, the complete variable domain reads SAVISQKPSRDICQRGTSLTIQCQVDSQVTMMFWYRQQPGQSLTLIATANQGSEATYESGFVIDKFPISRPNLTFSTLTVSNMSPEDSSIYLCSVEVPPAGYTFGSGTRLTVV.

In DNA form, the CDR3 reads TGCGCCAGCAGCCAACGGGAGGACACCTACGAGCAGTTCTTC. It encodes CASSQREDTYEQFF. The chain combines TRBV4-1 with TRBJ2-1; 7 nucleotides align to TRBD2. CDR3 length: 14 residues. Germline CDR1 reads MGHRA; CDR2 reads YSYEKL. V lost 2 bases to trimming and J lost 10 bases; unmatched junction nucleotides: 8.

The rearrangement links TRBV27 to TRBJ1-6; 8 bases align to TRBD1. This CDR3 has 16 amino acids. The germline V gene encodes CDR1 MNHEY and CDR2 SMNVEV (reference sequence). Trimming took 5 bases from V and 7 from J; bases not matched to a gene: 10. The CDR3 sequence is CASSISWTGRNSPLHF. The CDR3 DNA reads TGTGCCAGCAGTATTTCTTGGACAGGGCGAAATTCACCCCTCCACTTT.

V gene TRBV9 combines with J gene TRBJ2-1, with 7 positions matching TRBD2. CDR1 is SGDLS, CDR2 YYNGEE, per germline. The CDR3 has 14 residues. Trimming removed 5 bases from V and 5 bases from J; junction bases left unmatched: 7. CDR3 amino acids: CASREERGDNEQFF. The CDR3 DNA sequence: TGTGCCAGCAGGGAGGAGCGGGGCGACAATGAGCAGTTCTTC.

The V call is TRBV6-2 or TRBV6-3, the J call TRBJ2-1; 12 bases match TRBD2. In germline, CDR1 is MNHEY, CDR2 SVGEGT. This CDR3 has 18 residues. V was pared by 8 bases and J by 1 base, with 12 bases of the junction left unmatched. The CDR3 loop is CASGTSGPQAGSYNEQFF. The CDR3 DNA reads TGTGCCAGCGGGACTAGCGGGCCTCAGGCGGGGTCCTACAATGAGCAGTTCTTC.

The J gene is TRBJ1-2, the V gene TRBV7-9; D unclear. This CDR3 region has 16 residues. V lost 3 bases and J lost 0, with 14 bases in between. The germline gives CDR1 SEHNR, CDR2 FQNEAQ (reference sequence). In DNA form, the CDR3 reads TGTGCCAGCAGCTTGGAGGTGACGTTAGCTAACTATGGCTACACCTTC. Translation gives CASSLEVTLANYGYTF.

The chain employs TRBV18 and TRBJ1-1; D is unclear. Looked up from germline, CDR1 is KGHSH and CDR2 is LQKENI. The CDR3 sequence is 13 residues long. V lost 4 bases and J lost 5, with 11 bases in between. The CDR3 DNA reads as TGTGCCAGCTCACAGGGCGCCAAGACTGAAGCTTTCTTT. This gives the protein CASSQGAKTEAFF.

This clonotype was counted between two and nine times. The rearrangement uses TRBV5-1 and TRBJ2-3, with D maybe TRBD1 (8 bases). This CDR3 comprises 15 residues. Trimming removed 4 bases from V and 5 bases from J, with 17 bases in between. Germline CDR1 and CDR2: SGHRS and YFSETQ. The CDR3 sequence is CASSPQTGGGDTQYF. The CDR3 nucleotides read TGCGCCAGCAGCCCCCAAACAGGGGGGGGAGATACGCAGTATTTT.

This clonotype was counted only a few times. The chain couples TRBV5-5 to TRBJ1-1, with a possible D match to TRBD1 (5 bases). The CDR3 covers 12 residues. Germline CDR1 reads SGHKS; CDR2 reads YYEKEE (reference sequence). Between the trimmed V and J ends, which lost 4 bases and 8 bases, there was a span of 12 bases. The CDR3: CASSPAGVEAFF. The DNA for the CDR3 is TGTGCCAGCAGCCCCGCGGGGGTGGAAGCTTTCTTT.

This clonotype was observed a few times. This sequence joins TRBV28 and TRBJ2-3; the D call may be TRBD1 or TRBD2 (5 bases each). This CDR3 is built from 16 residues. V shed 5 bases and J shed 1 base, with 16 bases lying between them. Germline V gene data show CDR1 as MDHEN and CDR2 as SYDVKM. The CDR3 nucleotides read TGTGCCAGCAGTGGACTTCAGGGTATGGGCACAGATACGCAGTATTTT. It codes for CASSGLQGMGTDTQYF.

This rearrangement joins TRBV6-6 to TRBJ1-1, with 7 nucleotides matching TRBD1. The ends lost 7 bases at V and 4 bases at J; junction bases unmatched: 6. CDR3 length: 13 amino acids. The germline CDR1 and CDR2 sequences are MNHNY and SVGAGI (reference sequence). The CDR3 region has the DNA TGTGCCAGCACCTTAGACAGGGCCACTGAAGCTTTCTTT. Encoded protein: CASTLDRATEAFF.

This clonotype was picked up a small number of times. The chain links TRBV5-5 to TRBJ1-3; D is uncertain. V lost 0 bases, J lost 0 bases, and 16 bases lay in between. CDR1 and CDR2 from the germline V gene are SGHKS and YYEKEE (reference sequence). This CDR3 spans 18 amino acids. The CDR3 DNA follows: TGTGCCAGCAGCTTGGTTGGCCGTGTAAGGATCTCTGGAAACACCATATATTTT. Amino acid sequence: CASSLVGRVRISGNTIYF.

At least ten counts were recorded for this clonotype. J is TRBJ1-5 and V is TRBV6-2 or TRBV6-3; D call uncertain. CDR1 MNHEY and CDR2 SVGEGT come from the germline V gene. Trimming stripped 0 bases from V and 7 bases from J, with 7 bases between. CDR3 length: 13 amino acids. CDR3 in amino acids: CASSYSNPQPQHF. CDR3 nucleotide sequence: TGTGCCAGCAGTTACTCGAATCCCCAGCCCCAGCATTTT.

The chain couples TRBV2 to TRBJ2-6; no clear D gene. V gave up 7 bases and J gave up 0 bases, with 10 bases separating them. There are 15 residues in the CDR3. In germline, CDR1 is SNHLY, CDR2 FYNNEI. CDR3 sequence: CASNPQSSGANVLTF. The CDR3 nucleotides are TGTGCCAGCAACCCTCAGTCCTCTGGGGCCAACGTCCTGACTTTC.

This clonotype was detected only a few times. The V call is TRBV7-3, the J call TRBJ2-2; a weak D match, TRBD2 (5 bases). V was cut by 4 bases and J by 6 bases, with 18 bases left in between. This CDR3 region has 16 residues. CDR1 and CDR2 from the germline V gene are SGHTA and FQGTGA. DNA for the CDR3: TGTGCCAGCAGCTCGGTCAGTGCGGGCAGCGCCGGGGAGCTGTTTTTT. This translates into CASSSVSAGSAGELFF.

The CDR3 region is CASSQRAQGETQYF. In DNA form, the CDR3 reads TGTGCCAGCAGCCAAAGAGCCCAGGGAGAGACCCAGTACTTC. This chain joins TRBV3-1 and TRBJ2-5; tentatively, D is TRBD1 (5 bases). V gave up 2 bases and J gave up 4 bases, with 11 bases separating them. Germline CDR1 and CDR2: LGHDT and YNNKEL (reference sequence). This CDR3 region has 14 residues.

V gene TRBV23-1 combines with J gene TRBJ1-5; no clear D. TRBV23-1 is annotated as an ORF whose role is uncertain. V was pared by 4 bases and J by 2 bases, with 12 bases between. The CDR3 spans 15 residues. Written as DNA, the CDR3 is TGCGCCAGCAGTCGTGCCCCCTTGGGCAATCAGCCCCAGCATTTT. It translates to CASSRAPLGNQPQHF.

This clonotype was seen a handful of times. The chain employs TRBV28 and TRBJ2-7, with 8 bases aligning to TRBD2. This CDR3 has 16 amino acids. The trim removed 6 bases at V and 3 bases at J, leaving 13 bases unmatched. Germline V gene data show CDR1 as MDHEN and CDR2 as SYDVKM. The CDR3 nucleotides read TGTGCCAGCAGAAACTCAAACGGACTAGCAGACTACGAGCAGTACTTC. The encoded protein is CASRNSNGLADYEQYF.